This TCR beta chain was profiled in a study of beta chain features in type 1 diabetes. Study results and caveats: Short templates might get an advantage during PCR, and this would be equal in patients and controls. Whether HLA type influences TCRB rearrangement remained unresolved here. Insertions were fewer and deletions more numerous at VDJ junctions in type 1 diabetes patients.

Worth noting for this clone: Its antigen is currently unknown.

Germline V gives CDR1 MNHEY, CDR2 SVGAGI. The CDR3 spans 16 residues. Trimming left V 4 bases short and J 4 bases short, with 18 bases between. Every isolated RNA sample was fully reverse transcribed, so sequencing captured expressed TCRB transcripts. Method: immunoSEQ multiplex PCR; TCRdb's copy keeps in-frame clones and lacks some. Of 900,000 or so clones in the sample, roughly 16% were seen once. Sequencing was performed on naive CD4+ T cells from blood. The source is a woman between 18 and 29 years old in good health. The chain joins TRBV6-5 to TRBJ2-3; the D is unclear. The CDR3 spells CASSFLLRRVADTQYF. CDR3 DNA sequence: TGTGCCAGCAGTTTTCTACTTAGACGGGTCGCAGATACGCAGTATTTT.